The 7 T cell receptor beta chains given below trace back to one sample, sequenced in a study of CD8+ T cells in alopecia areata. Treatment described: oral pan-JAK inhibitor, 5-10 mg twice daily. Extraction and reverse transcription of RNA yielded cDNA as the sequencing template. This table comes from immunoSEQ multiplex PCR, and its TCRdb copy is limited to in-frame clones, with some not included. This table holds some 190,000 clones, about three fifths found once. The sequenced sample was CD4+ T cells sorted from blood, obtained at week 4, from a patient treated with tofacitinib. These receptors were collected from a human donor with alopecia areata.

The CDR3 region has the DNA TGTGCCAGCAGCTTAGATCCCGACTCGAATGAGCAGTTCTTC. Translated, it gives CASSLDPDSNEQFF. This sequence joins TRBV7-2 and TRBJ2-1; D not certain. Looked up from germline, CDR1 is SGHTA and CDR2 is FQGNSA. Trimming pared 1 base from V and 7 bases from J, leaving 11 bases between. The CDR3 totals 14 residues. The variable domain in full, with the rest retrieved from reference TRBV7-2 and TRBJ2-1, is GAGVSQSPSNKVTEKGKDVELRCDPISGHTALYWYRQSLGQGLEFLIYFQGNSAPDKSGLPSDRFSAERTGGSVSTLTIQRTQQEDSAVYLCASSLDPDSNEQFFGPGTRLTVL.

This clone has only a few counts. The chain has TRBV14 and TRBJ2-6; D is undetermined. Trimming took 4 bases from V and 4 from J, leaving 14 bases between them. The CDR3 spans 16 residues. Germline values: CDR1 SGHDN, CDR2 FVKESK. CDR3 protein: CASSPLNPSGANVLTF. In nucleotides, the CDR3 is TGTGCCAGCAGCCCCCTGAATCCCTCCGGGGCCAACGTCCTGACTTTC.

V and J are TRBV19 and TRBJ2-3; D remains unclear. Germline V gene sequence: CDR1 LNHDA, CDR2 SQIVND (reference sequence). Between the trimmed V and J ends, which lost 3 bases and 0 bases, there was a span of 7 bases. CDR3 length: 14 amino acids. The chain's CDR3 is CASSIASSTDTQYF. For the CDR3, the DNA is TGTGCCAGTAGTATTGCGTCAAGCACAGATACGCAGTATTTT.

As regards this clone: The sample contains more than one DNA sequence encoding this CDR3. This chain joins TRBV29-1 and TRBJ2-3; no definite D call. CDR1 and CDR2 from the germline V gene are SQVTM and ANQGSEA. Trimming removed 4 bases from V and 1 base from J, with 9 bases in between. The CDR3 contains 13 residues. CDR3: CSVVRPGTDTQYF. In nucleotides, the CDR3 is TGCAGCGTTGTAAGACCCGGCACAGATACGCAGTATTTT.

This chain links TRBV5-1 with TRBJ2-7; the D gene could be TRBD1 or TRBD2 (5 bases each). The CDR3 is 16 residues long. V lost 0 bases to trimming and J lost 2 bases, with 15 bases between them. CDR1 and CDR2 (germline): SGHRS, YFSETQ. As DNA, the CDR3 is TGCGCCAGCAGCTTGGAGGGGACCCATCCCGCCTACGAGCAGTACTTC. Its translation is CASSLEGTHPAYEQYF.

The V and J genes are TRBV30 and TRBJ2-1, with 10 positions matching TRBD1. Germline CDR1 GTSNPN, CDR2 SVGIG (reference sequence). The CDR3 totals 13 residues. V dropped 3 bases and J dropped 10; count of bases not matched to a gene: 6. The CDR3: CAWRRQGAGEQFF. DNA of the CDR3: TGTGCCTGGAGACGACAGGGGGCGGGAGAGCAGTTCTTC. The full variable domain, in which reference TRBV30 and TRBJ2-1 provide the parts outside the CDR3, is SQTIHQWPATLVQPVGSPLSLECTVEGTSNPNLYWYRQAAGRGLQLLFYSVGIGQISSEVPQNLSASRPQDRQFILSSKKLLLSDSGFYLCAWRRQGAGEQFFGPGTRLTVL.

A note on this clone: The sample carries other DNA sequences with the same CDR3. The chain is built from TRBV18 and TRBJ2-1; D is uncertain. From germline, CDR1 is KGHSH and CDR2 LQKENI. V gave up 2 bases and J gave up 7 bases, with 6 bases separating them. The CDR3 extends over 12 amino acids. CDR3 DNA sequence: TGTGCCAGCTCACCAAAAGGTAATGAGCAGTTCTTC. It yields the protein CASSPKGNEQFF.